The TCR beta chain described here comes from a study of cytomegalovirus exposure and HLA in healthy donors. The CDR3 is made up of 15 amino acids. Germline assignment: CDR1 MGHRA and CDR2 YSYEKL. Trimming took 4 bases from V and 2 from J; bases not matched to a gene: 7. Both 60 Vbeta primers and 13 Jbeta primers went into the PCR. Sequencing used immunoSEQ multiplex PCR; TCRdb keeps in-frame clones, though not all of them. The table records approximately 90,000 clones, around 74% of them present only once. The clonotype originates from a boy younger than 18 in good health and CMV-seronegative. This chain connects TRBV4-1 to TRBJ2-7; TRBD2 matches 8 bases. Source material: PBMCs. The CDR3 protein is CASSRSVTSAYEQYF. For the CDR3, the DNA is TGCGCCAGCAGCCGCTCCGTGACTAGCGCCTACGAGCAGTACTTC.